A single sample gave rise to the 5 T cell receptor beta chains below, sequenced in a study of Graves' ophthalmopathy and Graves' hyperthyroidism. The authors amplified TCR beta CDR3 regions from RNA transcripts. First-round RT-PCR used HTBI primers; second-round multiplex PCR followed. TCRdb reprocessed the multiplex PCR reads via MiXCR and lists one record per CDR3 protein. The table shows about 660,000 distinct CDR3 sequences, with just over 40% occurring only once. Input material: peripheral blood. These receptors came from an adult man with Graves' ophthalmopathy.

This clonotype was observed many times. The chain employs TRBV6-5 and TRBJ2-5; TRBD2 matches 13 bases. The germline gives CDR1 MNHEY, CDR2 SVGAGI. V shed 6 bases, J shed 1 base, and the junction held 5 bases outside the gene matches. The CDR3 totals 16 residues. As DNA, the CDR3 is TGTGCCAGCAGCTTGGGACTAGCGGGATTCCAAGAGACCCAGTACTTC. Translation: CASSLGLAGFQETQYF.

The V and J genes are TRBV15 and TRBJ2-5; perhaps TRBD2 as D (5 bases). Per the germline V gene, CDR1 is LNHNV and CDR2 is YYDKDF (reference sequence). The CDR3 covers 14 residues. V was pared by 1 base and J by 9 bases, with 15 bases between. CDR3 nucleotides: TGTGCCACCAGCAGAGTAGAGGGTCAACAGCCCCAGTACTTC. It is translated as CATSRVEGQQPQYF.

The rearrangement links TRBV19 to TRBJ2-7; D call uncertain. Trimming removed 3 bases from V and 0 bases from J, with 12 bases in between. Per the germline V gene, CDR1 is LNHDA and CDR2 is SQIVND (reference sequence). The CDR3 runs to 15 residues. The CDR3 spells CASSMLRTDSYEQYF. CDR3 bases: TGTGCCAGTAGTATGCTCCGGACGGACTCCTACGAGCAGTACTTC.

The chain couples TRBV25-1 to TRBJ1-6; tentative D call: TRBD1 (5 bases). Trimming cost V 8 bases and J 2 bases, with 10 bases left between them. This CDR3 is built from 14 residues. In germline, CDR1 is MGHDK, CDR2 SYGVNS. The CDR3 bases are TGTGCCAGCTTAGTAGGGGCCTATAATTCACCCCTCCACTTT. It is translated as CASLVGAYNSPLHF. Variable domain in full (rest from reference TRBV25-1 and TRBJ1-6): EADIYQTPRYLVIGTGKKITLECSQTMGHDKMYWYQQDPGMELHLIHYSYGVNSTEKGDLSSESTVSRIRTEHFPLTLESARPSHTSQYLCASLVGAYNSPLHFGNGTRLTVT.

Turning to this clonotype: A much larger clone lies one base from this, so it may be a read error. The conserved final phenylalanine or tryptophan is absent from the CDR3, which likely points to a read error. J is TRBJ1-1 and V is TRBV6-6; D is possibly TRBD1 (5 bases). The CDR3 length is 14 residues. Germline-derived CDR1 and CDR2 are MNHNY and SVGAGI (reference sequence). V lost 6 bases and J 5 bases, leaving 16 bases between the germline ends. As DNA, the CDR3 is TGTGCCAGCAGGCCCCGGGACGGTAAAACTGAAGCTTTCCTT. It specifies CASRPRDGKTEAFL.